The table lists the clone carrying this T cell receptor (beta chain) with a count of one. The data were taken from a study of blood T cell repertoires in COVID-19. Study summary: Italy, Spain and the United States were the sources of the convalescent and acute COVID-19 samples. Sources were T cells, B-cell-depleted T cells, or PBMCs; the material itself was cDNA or gDNA.

This table comes from immunoSEQ multiplex PCR, and its TCRdb copy is limited to in-frame clones, with some not included. The sample records around 340,000 clones, around nine tenths being singletons. V lost 1 base, J lost 3 bases, and 11 bases stayed unmatched. This CDR3 is 17 amino acids long. The V gene's germline CDR1 is LGHNT and CDR2 FRNRAP. Sequenced material: peripheral blood. The source of this sequence is a woman aged 60-75 years with COVID-19, enrolled during active disease. V is TRBV12-5 and J is TRBJ1-1; 7 nucleotides match TRBD1. DNA of the CDR3: TGTGCTAGTGGTTTGGCGCCCCTGACAGGGCCTTACACTGAAGCTTTCTTT. It specifies CASGLAPLTGPYTEAFF.